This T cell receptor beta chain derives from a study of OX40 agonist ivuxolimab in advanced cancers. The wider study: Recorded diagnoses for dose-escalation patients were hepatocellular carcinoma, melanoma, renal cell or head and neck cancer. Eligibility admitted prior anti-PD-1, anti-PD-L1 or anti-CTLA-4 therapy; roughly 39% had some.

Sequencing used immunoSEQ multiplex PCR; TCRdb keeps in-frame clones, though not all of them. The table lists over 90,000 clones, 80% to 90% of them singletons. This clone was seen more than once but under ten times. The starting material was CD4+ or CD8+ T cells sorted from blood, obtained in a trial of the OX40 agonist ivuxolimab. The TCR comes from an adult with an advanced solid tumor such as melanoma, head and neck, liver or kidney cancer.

The CDR3 loop is CASSSAGGQFNEQFF. The CDR3 nucleotides read TGTGCCAGCAGCTCAGCGGGGGGGCAATTCAATGAGCAGTTCTTC. The V gene is TRBV7-9, the J gene TRBJ2-1, with TRBD2 matching over 10 bases. Germline-derived CDR1 and CDR2 are SEHNR and FQNEAQ (reference sequence). The CDR3 runs 15 residues. V trimming: 4 bases; J trimming: 6 bases; junction bases outside the gene matches: 6.